The 23 T cell receptor beta chains in this list originate from one sample, sequenced in a study of vaccination effects on CD4 cells after COVID-19. Ahead of sequencing, the ViraFEST assay grew antigen-specific CD4+ T cells using viral peptide pools. Culturing for 10 to 11 days preceded CD4+ T cell isolation. As their vaccination, participants received two doses of either BNT162b2 or mRNA-1273. These receptors have no identified antigens. The data were produced by immunoSEQ multiplex PCR, yet TCRdb's version contains in-frame clones alone and is incomplete. Here the sample spans around 59,000 clones, around 80% being singletons. Sequenced material: CD4+ T cells from PBMCs cultured with HCoV-OC43 spike peptides, taken after COVID-19 vaccination. Subset noted: HCoV-OC43 spike overlapping peptide pool stimulation. These receptors were obtained from a human donor who received a COVID-19 vaccine.

This clone appeared once. The rearrangement links TRBV18 to TRBJ2-5; perhaps TRBD1 as D (5 bases). This CDR3 is built from 13 residues. With 4 bases removed from V and 5 bases from J, the gap between germline ends came to 11 bases. CDR1 is KGHSH and CDR2 is LQKENI in the germline V gene. The CDR3 DNA reads TGTGCCAGCTCACAGGGGATTGACGAGACCCAGTACTTC. It specifies CASSQGIDETQYF. The entire variable domain, with the rest obtained from reference TRBV18 and TRBJ2-5, is as follows: NAGVMQNPRHLVRRRGQEARLRCSPMKGHSHVYWYRQLPEEGLKFMVYLQKENIIDESGMPKERFSAEFPKEGPSILRIQQVVRGDSAAYFCASSQGIDETQYFGPGTRLLVL.

Only a few counts were recorded for this clone. This chain connects TRBV9 to TRBJ2-1; maybe TRBD1 (5 bases). The germline CDR1 and CDR2 sequences are SGDLS and YYNGEE. V was trimmed by 0 bases and J by 3 bases, leaving 13 bases between them. The CDR3 runs to 16 residues. CDR3 bases: TGTGCCAGCAGCGTAGTAGTGGAAGGGGACTACAATGAGCAGTTCTTC. Protein sequence: CASSVVVEGDYNEQFF.

The CDR3 nucleotides are TGTGCCAGCAGCAGGACAGGGGGCGATGAGCAGTTCTTC. Protein product: CASSRTGGDEQFF. The rearrangement links TRBV3-1 (or the pseudogene TRBV3-2) to TRBJ2-1; 11 bases fit TRBD1. The CDR3 spans 13 residues. Germline V gene lookup returns CDR1 LGHDT and CDR2 YNNKEL (reference sequence). The V and J ends lost 5 bases and 8 bases, in that order; junction bases with no gene match: 2.

The genes are TRBV30 and TRBJ1-2, with D possibly being TRBD1 (5 bases). The CDR3 totals 12 residues. Trimming pared 2 bases from V and 5 bases from J, leaving 9 bases between. From germline, CDR1 is GTSNPN and CDR2 SVGIG (reference sequence). CDR3 sequence (DNA): TGTGCCTGGAGTAGACAGAGGTATGGCTACACCTTC. Translated: CAWSRQRYGYTF.

This clone occurred a few times. V is TRBV7-2 and J is TRBJ1-2; D remains ambiguous. In germline, CDR1 is SGHTA, CDR2 FQGNSA. CDR3 length equals 14 residues. V lost 6 bases to trimming and J lost 5 bases, with 16 bases between them. The DNA for the CDR3 is TGTGCCAGCAGTCGGTTTCGGACGGGATATGGCTACACCTTC. Translation: CASSRFRTGYGYTF.

V usage is TRBV7-8 and J usage is TRBJ2-5; 9 bases line up with TRBD1. CDR1 is SGHVS and CDR2 is FQNEAQ in the germline V gene. V lost 5 bases, J lost 7 bases, and 8 bases stayed unmatched. There are 14 residues in the CDR3. CDR3: CASSNNRGQGTQYF. The CDR3 nucleotides are TGTGCCAGCAGCAACAACAGGGGGCAGGGGACCCAGTACTTC.

The rearrangement uses TRBV6-1 and TRBJ2-3, with 8 bases matching TRBD1. The CDR3 totals 15 residues. Germline CDR1 and CDR2: MNHNS and SASEGT. V was clipped by 3 bases and J by 3 bases; unmatched bases: 5. CDR3 protein: CASSEGDRRTDTQYF. CDR3 DNA: TGTGCCAGCAGTGAGGGGGACAGGAGGACAGATACGCAGTATTTT.

The chain couples TRBV12-5 to TRBJ2-1; D may be TRBD1 (6 bases). Between the trimmed V and J ends, which lost 1 base and 5 bases, there was a span of 12 bases. The CDR3 loop spans 15 amino acids. CDR1 and CDR2 (germline): LGHNT, FRNRAP. The CDR3 protein is CASGLAQGTNNEQFF. The CDR3 coding sequence is TGTGCTAGTGGTTTGGCACAGGGAACCAACAATGAGCAGTTCTTC.

This chain joins TRBV15 and TRBJ1-2; D is possibly TRBD1 (6 bases). Trimming removed 0 bases from V and 4 bases from J, with 12 bases in between. The CDR3 consists of 15 residues. Germline loops: CDR1 LNHNV, CDR2 YYDKDF (reference sequence). In DNA, the CDR3 is TGTGCCACCAGCAGAGAACAGGGCTCTAGCTATGGCTACACCTTC. Residues: CATSREQGSSYGYTF.

The V gene is TRBV6-5, the J gene TRBJ1-2; 7 bases are shared with TRBD1. Germline V gene sequence: CDR1 MNHEY, CDR2 SVGAGI. CDR3 length: 15 residues. Trimming at V came to 6 bases and at J to 0 bases, leaving 7 bases not matched to a gene. DNA for the CDR3: TGTGCCAGCAGAGAGGGTGGGACAGCTAACTATGGCTACACCTTC. It codes for CASREGGTANYGYTF.

The genes are TRBV19 and TRBJ1-1, with 7 bases that match TRBD1. The CDR3 loop spans 17 amino acids. From germline, CDR1 is LNHDA and CDR2 SQIVND (reference sequence). The V segment lost 6 bases and the J segment 0 bases; nucleotides outside the gene matches: 13. The CDR3 DNA reads as TGTGCCAGTAGGATACACCAATTCGGACAGGTGAACACTGAAGCTTTCTTT. Its translation is CASRIHQFGQVNTEAFF.

This chain uses TRBV10-3 with TRBJ1-1; no clear D gene. The CDR3 runs 13 residues. Germline V gene lookup returns CDR1 ENHRY and CDR2 SYGVKD. Trimming left V 1 base short and J 4 bases short, with 7 bases between. CDR3: CAISEYVATEAFF. The CDR3 region has the DNA TGTGCCATCAGTGAGTATGTGGCCACTGAAGCTTTCTTT.

V usage is TRBV19 and J usage is TRBJ1-2, with 7 bases lining up with TRBD1. The CDR3 spans 14 residues. V lost 6 bases, J lost 3 bases, and 7 bases stayed unmatched. Germline V CDR1 and CDR2: LNHDA, SQIVND (reference sequence). CDR3 sequence (DNA): TGTGCCAGTAGAGCCCGGGACAGATACTATGGCTACACCTTC. It is translated as CASRARDRYYGYTF. The whole variable domain, remainder taken from reference TRBV19 and TRBJ1-2, is DGGITQSPKYLFRKEGQNVTLSCEQNLNHDAMYWYRQDPGQGLRLIYYSQIVNDFQKGDIAEGYSVSREKKESFPLTVTSAQKNPTAFYLCASRARDRYYGYTFGSGTRLTVV.

This chain joins TRBV3-1 (or the pseudogene TRBV3-2) and TRBJ1-2, with D maybe TRBD1 (6 bases). Per germline, CDR1 LGHDT and CDR2 YNNKEL (reference sequence). Trimming left V 3 bases short and J 9 bases short, with 14 bases between. This CDR3 has 13 amino acids. This CDR3 reads CASSHTKQGRYTF. The CDR3 coding sequence is TGTGCCAGCAGCCATACGAAACAGGGACGCTACACCTTC.

The V call is TRBV7-2, the J call TRBJ1-2, with 7 bases matching TRBD1. CDR1 and CDR2 (germline): SGHTA, FQGNSA. The CDR3 contains 16 residues. Losses at the gene ends were 5 bases for V and 7 bases for J; bases not matched to a gene: 16. The CDR3 loop reads CASSPAGTETTSGYTF. The CDR3 DNA is TGTGCCAGCAGCCCAGCCGGGACAGAGACAACCTCTGGCTACACCTTC.

This chain links TRBV5-1 with TRBJ1-1; a weak D match, TRBD1 (5 bases). Germline V CDR1 and CDR2: SGHRS, YFSETQ. The CDR3 spans 15 residues. V gave up 6 bases and J gave up 0 bases, with 15 bases separating them. This CDR3 is CASIPGHNMNTEAFF. In nucleotides, the CDR3 is TGCGCCAGCATTCCCGGACATAACATGAACACTGAAGCTTTCTTT. Filled out from reference TRBV5-1 and TRBJ1-1, the complete variable domain reads KAGVTQTPRYLIKTRGQQVTLSCSPISGHRSVSWYQQTPGQGLQFLFEYFSETQRNKGNFPGRFSGRQFSNSRSEMNVSTLELGDSALYLCASIPGHNMNTEAFFGQGTRLTVV.

The J gene is TRBJ2-2, the V gene TRBV19; 7 nucleotides line up with TRBD2. J gave up 3 bases and V 5 bases, and 3 bases lay outside the gene matches. CDR1 is LNHDA and CDR2 is SQIVND in the germline V gene (reference sequence). The CDR3 spans 14 residues. The CDR3 nucleotides are TGTGCCAGTAGTCGGGACTATTACACCGGGGAGCTGTTTTTT. Its protein is CASSRDYYTGELFF.

V gene TRBV5-1 combines with J gene TRBJ2-6; 7 positions agree with TRBD1. The V gene end was trimmed by 5 bases and the J gene end by 0 bases; junction bases not matched to a gene: 8. The germline V gene encodes CDR1 SGHRS and CDR2 YFSETQ. CDR3 length: 17 residues. DNA of the CDR3: TGCGCCAGCAGTGTCAGGACAGGAAGCTCTGGGGCCAACGTCCTGACTTTC. Protein sequence: CASSVRTGSSGANVLTF. The complete variable domain, with remaining parts taken from reference TRBV5-1 and TRBJ2-6, reads KAGVTQTPRYLIKTRGQQVTLSCSPISGHRSVSWYQQTPGQGLQFLFEYFSETQRNKGNFPGRFSGRQFSNSRSEMNVSTLELGDSALYLCASSVRTGSSGANVLTFGAGSRLTVL.

This sequence joins TRBV19 and TRBJ1-1; tentatively, D is TRBD1 (5 bases). Trimming cost V 5 bases and J 5 bases, with 18 bases left between them. From germline, CDR1 is LNHDA and CDR2 SQIVND (reference sequence). The CDR3 is made up of 15 amino acids. The CDR3 is CASSPFDREGTEAFF. DNA of the CDR3: TGTGCCAGTAGTCCGTTCGATCGGGAGGGGACTGAAGCTTTCTTT.

V and J are TRBV6-5 and TRBJ2-1; 13 bases match TRBD2. Germline loops: CDR1 MNHEY, CDR2 SVGAGI. V lost 4 bases, J lost 8 bases, and 5 bases stayed unmatched. The CDR3 contains 15 residues. CDR3 in amino acids: CASSSGLAGEYEQFF. The CDR3 DNA is TGTGCCAGCAGTTCTGGACTAGCGGGGGAGTATGAGCAGTTCTTC.

The genes are TRBV6-5 and TRBJ2-7, with D unclear. The CDR3 totals 15 residues. V was pared by 5 bases and J by 4 bases, with 18 bases between. Germline V gives CDR1 MNHEY, CDR2 SVGAGI. CDR3 bases: TGTGCCAGCAGTACCCTGGGGTTCCCCGGGTACGAGCAGTACGTC. Its protein is CASSTLGFPGYEQYV.

The genes are TRBV7-9 and TRBJ2-4; weak D call: TRBD2 (6 bases). V lost 1 base and J 3 bases, leaving 13 bases between the germline ends. Germline V gives CDR1 SEHNR, CDR2 FQNEAQ (reference sequence). The CDR3 is 16 residues long. The CDR3 loop is CASSLVAGRHKNIQYF. Written as DNA, the CDR3 is TGTGCCAGCAGCTTAGTGGCAGGGAGGCACAAAAACATTCAGTACTTC.

The rearrangement joins TRBV5-1 to TRBJ1-5; maybe TRBD1 (6 bases). The germline V gene has CDR1 SGHRS and CDR2 YFSETQ. This CDR3 has 16 residues. The V gene lost 4 bases and the J gene lost 2 bases, with 16 bases spanning the gap. Written as DNA, the CDR3 is TGCGCCAGCAGCCCCGAGGAAGGGGGGGGCAATCAGCCCCAGCATTTT. It translates to CASSPEEGGGNQPQHF.